This TCR beta chain came from a study of patients and donors after allogeneic stem cell transplantation. Germline values: CDR1 LGHNA, CDR2 YNFKEQ. The V gene lost 0 bases and the J gene lost 0 bases, with 6 bases spanning the gap. The length of the CDR3 is 15 residues. TCRdb itself ran the RT-PCR reads through MiXCR, one entry per CDR3 protein. The table has roughly 940,000 distinct CDR3 sequences, approximately 19% seen once. Sequenced material: blood, either unsorted or a sorted T cell fraction (not recorded which). The receptor's source is a human donor who was either an allogeneic HSCT recipient or a stem cell or donor lymphocyte infusion donor (not recorded which). It is not recorded whose cells these are; they may come from a transplant donor. This chain uses TRBV4-2 with TRBJ1-5; D remains ambiguous. CDR3 nucleotides: TGTGCCAGCAGCCAAGAGGGCTATAGCAATCAGCCCCAGCATTTT. This translates into CASSQEGYSNQPQHF.